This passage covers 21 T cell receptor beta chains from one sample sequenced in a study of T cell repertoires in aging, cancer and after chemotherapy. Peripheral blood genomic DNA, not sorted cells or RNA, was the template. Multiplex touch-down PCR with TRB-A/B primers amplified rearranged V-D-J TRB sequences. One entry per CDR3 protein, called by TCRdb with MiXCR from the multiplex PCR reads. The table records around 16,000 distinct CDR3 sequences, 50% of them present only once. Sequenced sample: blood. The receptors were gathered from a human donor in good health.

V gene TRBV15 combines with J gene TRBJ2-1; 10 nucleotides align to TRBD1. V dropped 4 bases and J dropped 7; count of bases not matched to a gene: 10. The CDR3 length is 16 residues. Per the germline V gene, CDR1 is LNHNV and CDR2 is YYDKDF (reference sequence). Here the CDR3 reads CATSTFRGTGENEQFF. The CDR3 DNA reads TGTGCCACCAGCACCTTCCGGGGGACAGGGGAGAATGAGCAGTTCTTC.

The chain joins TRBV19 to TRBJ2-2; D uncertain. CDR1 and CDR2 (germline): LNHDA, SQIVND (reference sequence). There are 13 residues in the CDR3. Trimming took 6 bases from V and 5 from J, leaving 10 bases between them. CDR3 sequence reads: CASRNERTGELFF. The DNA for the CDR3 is TGTGCCAGTAGGAATGAGAGGACCGGGGAGCTGTTTTTT.

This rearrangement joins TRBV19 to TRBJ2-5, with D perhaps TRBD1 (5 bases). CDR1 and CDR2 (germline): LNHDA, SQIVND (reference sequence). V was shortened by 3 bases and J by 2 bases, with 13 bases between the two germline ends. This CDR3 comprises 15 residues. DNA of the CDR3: TGTGCCAGTAGTATGTGGGGCCCTGGGCAAGAGACCCAGTACTTC. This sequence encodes CASSMWGPGQETQYF. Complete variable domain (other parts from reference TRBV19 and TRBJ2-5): DGGITQSPKYLFRKEGQNVTLSCEQNLNHDAMYWYRQDPGQGLRLIYYSQIVNDFQKGDIAEGYSVSREKKESFPLTVTSAQKNPTAFYLCASSMWGPGQETQYFGPGTRLLVL.

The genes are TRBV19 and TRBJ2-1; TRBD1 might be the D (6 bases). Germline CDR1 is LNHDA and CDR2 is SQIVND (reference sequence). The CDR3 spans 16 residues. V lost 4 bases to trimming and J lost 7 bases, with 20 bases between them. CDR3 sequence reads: CASSTRNRVVNNEQFF. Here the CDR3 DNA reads TGTGCCAGTAGTACCCGGAACAGGGTGGTGAATAATGAGCAGTTCTTC.

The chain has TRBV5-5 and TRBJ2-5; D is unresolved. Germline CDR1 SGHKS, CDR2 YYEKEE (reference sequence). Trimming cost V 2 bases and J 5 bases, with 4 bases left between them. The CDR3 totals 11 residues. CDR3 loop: CASSFYETQYF. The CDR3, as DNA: TGTGCCAGCAGCTTTTATGAGACCCAGTACTTC.

CDR3 in amino acids: CASSLGGSSYEQYF. The CDR3, as DNA: TGTGCCAGCAGCTTGGGGGGCAGCTCCTACGAGCAGTACTTC. The rearrangement uses TRBV5-4 and TRBJ2-7; possibly TRBD1 for D (5 bases). Germline CDR1 SGHNT, CDR2 YYREEE (reference sequence). The CDR3 consists of 14 residues. V lost 0 bases and J lost 0, with 7 bases in between.

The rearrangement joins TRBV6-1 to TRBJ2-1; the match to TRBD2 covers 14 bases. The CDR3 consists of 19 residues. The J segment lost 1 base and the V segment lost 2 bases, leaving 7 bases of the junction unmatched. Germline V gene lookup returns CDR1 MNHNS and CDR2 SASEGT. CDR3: CASSELRTSGRISYNEQFF. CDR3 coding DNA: TGTGCCAGCAGTGAATTAAGGACTAGCGGGAGGATTTCCTACAATGAGCAGTTCTTC.

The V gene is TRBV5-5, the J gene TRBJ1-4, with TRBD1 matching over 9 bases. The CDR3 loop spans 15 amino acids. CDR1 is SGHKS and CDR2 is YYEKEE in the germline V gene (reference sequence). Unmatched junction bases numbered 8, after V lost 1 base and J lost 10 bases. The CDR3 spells CASSLQGQGGSKLFF. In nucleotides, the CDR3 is TGTGCCAGCAGCTTGCAGGGACAGGGAGGATCAAAACTGTTTTTT. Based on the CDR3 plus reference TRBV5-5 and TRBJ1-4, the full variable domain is DAGVTQSPTHLIKTRGQQVTLRCSPISGHKSVSWYQQVLGQGPQFIFQYYEKEERGRGNFPDRFSARQFPNYSSELNVNALLLGDSALYLCASSLQGQGGSKLFFGSGTQLSVL.

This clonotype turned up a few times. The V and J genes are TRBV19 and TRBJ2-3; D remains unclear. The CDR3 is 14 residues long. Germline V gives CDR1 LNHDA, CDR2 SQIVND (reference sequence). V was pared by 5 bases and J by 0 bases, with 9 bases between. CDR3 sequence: CASSLRTSTDTQYF. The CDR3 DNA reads TGTGCCAGTAGTCTCCGGACGAGCACAGATACGCAGTATTTT. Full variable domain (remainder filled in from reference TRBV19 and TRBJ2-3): DGGITQSPKYLFRKEGQNVTLSCEQNLNHDAMYWYRQDPGQGLRLIYYSQIVNDFQKGDIAEGYSVSREKKESFPLTVTSAQKNPTAFYLCASSLRTSTDTQYFGPGTRLTVL.

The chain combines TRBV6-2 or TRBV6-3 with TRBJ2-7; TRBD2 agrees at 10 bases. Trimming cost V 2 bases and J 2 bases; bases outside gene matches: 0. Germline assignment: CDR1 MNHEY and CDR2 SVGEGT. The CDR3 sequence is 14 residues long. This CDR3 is CASSYGTSAYEQYF. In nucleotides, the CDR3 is TGTGCCAGCAGTTACGGGACTAGCGCCTACGAGCAGTACTTC.

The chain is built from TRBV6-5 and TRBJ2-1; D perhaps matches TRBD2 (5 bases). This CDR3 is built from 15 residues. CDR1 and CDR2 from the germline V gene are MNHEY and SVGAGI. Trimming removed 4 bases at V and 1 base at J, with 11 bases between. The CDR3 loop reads CASSSGSVSYNEQFF. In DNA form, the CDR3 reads TGTGCCAGCAGTTCAGGTAGCGTTTCCTACAATGAGCAGTTCTTC.

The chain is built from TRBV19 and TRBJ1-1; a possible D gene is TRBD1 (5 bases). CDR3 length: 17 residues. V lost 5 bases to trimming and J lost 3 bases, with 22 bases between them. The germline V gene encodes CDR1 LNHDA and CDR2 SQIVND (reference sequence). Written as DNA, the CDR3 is TGTGCCAGTAGTCCCACAGGCTTTCAGGGATCCTACACTGAAGCTTTCTTT. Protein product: CASSPTGFQGSYTEAFF.

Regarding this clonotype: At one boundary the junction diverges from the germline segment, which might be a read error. CDR3 nucleotide sequence: TGTGCCAGTAGTCCTCTAGCGGGAGGCCCGAACACCGGGGAGCTGTTATTT. Translating it yields CASSPLAGGPNTGELLF. The gene calls are TRBV19 and TRBJ2-2, with 11 bases identical to TRBD2. Germline V gives CDR1 LNHDA, CDR2 SQIVND (reference sequence). The CDR3 spans 17 residues.

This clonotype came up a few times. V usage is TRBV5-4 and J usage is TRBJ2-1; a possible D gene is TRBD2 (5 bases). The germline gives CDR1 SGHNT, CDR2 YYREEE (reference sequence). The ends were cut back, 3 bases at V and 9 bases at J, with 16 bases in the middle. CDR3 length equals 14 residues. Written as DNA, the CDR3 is TGTGCCAGCAGCTCCTCCGACCTACGGGGTGAGCAGTTCTTC. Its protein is CASSSSDLRGEQFF.

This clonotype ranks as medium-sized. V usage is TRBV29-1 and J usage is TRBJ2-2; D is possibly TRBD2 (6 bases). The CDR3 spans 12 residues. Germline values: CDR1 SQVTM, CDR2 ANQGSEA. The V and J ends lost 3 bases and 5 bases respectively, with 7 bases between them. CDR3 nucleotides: TGCAGCGTTGACCGGGGGACCGGGGAGCTGTTTTTT. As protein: CSVDRGTGELFF.

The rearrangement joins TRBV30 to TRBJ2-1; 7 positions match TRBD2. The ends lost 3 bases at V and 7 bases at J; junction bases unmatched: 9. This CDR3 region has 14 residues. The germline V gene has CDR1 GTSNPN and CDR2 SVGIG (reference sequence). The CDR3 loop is CAWRLGGIGNEQFF. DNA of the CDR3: TGTGCCTGGAGACTCGGGGGGATAGGGAATGAGCAGTTCTTC.

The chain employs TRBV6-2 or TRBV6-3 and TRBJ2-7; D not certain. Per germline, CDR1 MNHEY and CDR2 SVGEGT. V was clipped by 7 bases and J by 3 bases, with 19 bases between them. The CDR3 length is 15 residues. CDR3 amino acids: CASNPGRVPNYEQYF. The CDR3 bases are TGTGCCAGCAACCCCGGCCGGGTTCCCAACTACGAGCAGTACTTC.

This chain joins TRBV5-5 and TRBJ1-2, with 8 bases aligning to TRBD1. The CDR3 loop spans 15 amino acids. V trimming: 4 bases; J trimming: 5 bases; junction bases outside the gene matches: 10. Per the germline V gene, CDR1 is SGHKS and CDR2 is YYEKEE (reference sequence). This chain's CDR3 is CASSTGQAQRYGYTF. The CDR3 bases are TGTGCCAGCAGCACGGGACAGGCCCAACGTTATGGCTACACCTTC.

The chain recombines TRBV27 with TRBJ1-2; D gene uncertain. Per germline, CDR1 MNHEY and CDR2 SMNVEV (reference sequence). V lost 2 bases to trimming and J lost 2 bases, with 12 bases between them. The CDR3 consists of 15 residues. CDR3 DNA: TGTGCCAGCAGTTTAACAGCCCTGTTCAACTATGGCTACACCTTC. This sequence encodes CASSLTALFNYGYTF.

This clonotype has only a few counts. Written as DNA, the CDR3 is TGTGCCAGCAGCTCGGGGACTAGCGGGAGGGTTTACAATGAGCAGTTCTTC. This codes for CASSSGTSGRVYNEQFF. The chain has TRBV7-6 and TRBJ2-1, with TRBD2 matching 16 bases. The CDR3 extends over 17 amino acids. The germline V gene encodes CDR1 SGHVS and CDR2 FNYEAQ. Trimming cost V 4 bases and J 4 bases; bases outside gene matches: 4.

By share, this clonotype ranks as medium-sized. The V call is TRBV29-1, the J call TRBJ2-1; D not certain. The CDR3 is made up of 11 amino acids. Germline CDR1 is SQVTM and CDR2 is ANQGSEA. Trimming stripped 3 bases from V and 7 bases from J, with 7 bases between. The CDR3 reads CSVDGRNEQFF. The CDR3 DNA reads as TGCAGCGTTGATGGACGGAATGAGCAGTTCTTC.